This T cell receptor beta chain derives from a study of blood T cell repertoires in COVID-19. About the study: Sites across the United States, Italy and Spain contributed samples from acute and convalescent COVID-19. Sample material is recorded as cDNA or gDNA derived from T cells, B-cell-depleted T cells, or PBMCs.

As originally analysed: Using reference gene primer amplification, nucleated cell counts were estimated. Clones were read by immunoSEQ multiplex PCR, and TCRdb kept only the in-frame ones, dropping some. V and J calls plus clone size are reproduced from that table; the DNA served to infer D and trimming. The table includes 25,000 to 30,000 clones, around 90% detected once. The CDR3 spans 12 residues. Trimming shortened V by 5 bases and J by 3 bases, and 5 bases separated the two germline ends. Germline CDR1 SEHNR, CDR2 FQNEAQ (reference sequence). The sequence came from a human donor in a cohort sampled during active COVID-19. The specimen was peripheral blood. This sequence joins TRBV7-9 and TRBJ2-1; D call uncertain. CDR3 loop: CASSPYYNEQFF. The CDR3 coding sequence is TGTGCCAGCAGCCCTTACTACAATGAGCAGTTCTTC.